This is a list of T cell receptor beta chains from one sample in a study of blood T cells in healthy people across ages. TCRdb re-derived calls from the 5' RACE reads in MiXCR, one entry per CDR3 protein. This sample carries fewer than 900,000 distinct CDR3 sequences, roughly 47% of them seen once, and the ten largest clones take about 20%. Sequencing used blood. These receptors came from a woman in her sixties in good health. The CDR3 runs from the conserved cysteine through the conserved F or W.

TRBV10-3 CAIKDRDTNQPQHF
TRBV7-3 CASSPQASTDTQYF
TRBV7-2 CASSLGRPAYNEQFF
TRBV5-1 CASSLQFREDNEQFF
TRBV2 CASSVKGQGDYTF
TRBV18 CASSPATPIDNEQFF
TRBV20-1 CSASDRSEKLFF
TRBV2 CASISAHGYTF
TRBV28 CASSLSWGVSGRGEQFF
TRBV12-3/TRBV12-4 CASSPPPSGGPTDTQYF
TRBV10-3 CAISIGTSGRADTQYF
TRBV7-2 CASSSRLAGAYEQYF
TRBV18 CASSLTDRSYEQYF
TRBV28 CASSLRLAGNEQYF
TRBV5-1 CASSLTSGITTDTQYF
TRBV28 CASSHLTREAGSPLHF
TRBV6-2/TRBV6-3 CASSYFVGQPGSYNEQYF
TRBV28 CASSQLALDTQYF
TRBV7-9 CATGPSHPYF
TRBV10-3 CAIKNTGVGTEAFF
TRBV2 CASSEGRTEQYF
TRBV15 CATSRDLGGGEQFF
TRBV29-1 CSVEAAPGFLEQFF
TRBV4-2 CASSQDWAEPYEQYF
TRBV20-1 CSARDGGLPSSYNEQFF
TRBV5-1 CASSLGGTGRLEQYF
TRBV12-3/TRBV12-4 CASSLRGGNQPQHF
TRBV7-8 CASRPSGDQPQHF
TRBV20-1 CSAETSGSLWQYF
TRBV7-2 CASTRAEGYGYTF
TRBV20-1 CSARDGGTGNSPLHF
TRBV2 CASSIGTSGDRTDTQYF
TRBV24-1 CATSDQIETQYF
TRBV5-1 CASQSDNNEQFF
TRBV15 CATSRDRGAQDTQYF
TRBV3-1 CASSQDPATSDTQYF
TRBV6-6 CASSSGSEWEKLFF
TRBV6-1 CASSVAGAGYNEQFF
TRBV15 CATSDQRDGSYGYTF